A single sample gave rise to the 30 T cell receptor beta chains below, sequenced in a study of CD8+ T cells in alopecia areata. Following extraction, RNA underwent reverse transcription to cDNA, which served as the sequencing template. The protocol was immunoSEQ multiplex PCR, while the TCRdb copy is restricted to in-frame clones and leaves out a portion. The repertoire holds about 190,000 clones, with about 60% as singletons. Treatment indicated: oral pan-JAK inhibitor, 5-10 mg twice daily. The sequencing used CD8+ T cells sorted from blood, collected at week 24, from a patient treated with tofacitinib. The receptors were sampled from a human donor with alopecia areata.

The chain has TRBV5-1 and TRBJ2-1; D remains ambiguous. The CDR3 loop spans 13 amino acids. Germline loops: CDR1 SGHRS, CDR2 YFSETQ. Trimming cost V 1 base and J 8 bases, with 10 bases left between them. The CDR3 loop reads CASSLSRTDEQFF. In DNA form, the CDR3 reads TGCGCCAGCAGCTTGTCGAGGACCGATGAGCAGTTCTTC.

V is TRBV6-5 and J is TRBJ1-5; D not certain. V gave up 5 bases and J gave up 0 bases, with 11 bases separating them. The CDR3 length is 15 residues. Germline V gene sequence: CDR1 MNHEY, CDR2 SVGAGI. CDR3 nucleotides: TGTGCCAGCAGTCTGGCAGGCTATAGCAATCAGCCCCAGCATTTT. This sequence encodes CASSLAGYSNQPQHF.

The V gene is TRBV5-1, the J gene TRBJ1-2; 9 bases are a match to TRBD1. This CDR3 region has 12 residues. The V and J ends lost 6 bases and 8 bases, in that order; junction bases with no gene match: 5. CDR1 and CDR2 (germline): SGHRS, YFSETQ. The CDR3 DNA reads TGCGCCAGCACAAGGACAGGGGACGGCTACACCTTC. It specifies CASTRTGDGYTF.

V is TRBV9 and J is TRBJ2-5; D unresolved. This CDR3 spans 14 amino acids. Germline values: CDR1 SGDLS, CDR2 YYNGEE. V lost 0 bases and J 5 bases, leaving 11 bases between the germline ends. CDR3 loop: CASSVGARLETQYF. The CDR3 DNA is TGTGCCAGCAGCGTAGGGGCGCGTCTGGAGACCCAGTACTTC.

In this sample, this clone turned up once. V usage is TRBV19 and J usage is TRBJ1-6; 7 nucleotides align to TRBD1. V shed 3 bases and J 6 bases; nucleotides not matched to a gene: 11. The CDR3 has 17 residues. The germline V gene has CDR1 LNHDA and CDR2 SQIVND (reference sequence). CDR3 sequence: CASSITAGQTRNSPLHF. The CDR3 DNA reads TGTGCCAGTAGTATTACAGCGGGACAGACCCGTAATTCACCCCTCCACTTT.

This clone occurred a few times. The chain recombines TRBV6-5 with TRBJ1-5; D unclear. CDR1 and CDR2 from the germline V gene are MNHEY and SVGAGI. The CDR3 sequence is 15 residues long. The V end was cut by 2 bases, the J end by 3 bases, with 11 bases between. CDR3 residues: CASSYRAGFNQPQHF. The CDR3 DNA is TGTGCCAGCAGTTACCGGGCGGGCTTCAATCAGCCCCAGCATTTT.

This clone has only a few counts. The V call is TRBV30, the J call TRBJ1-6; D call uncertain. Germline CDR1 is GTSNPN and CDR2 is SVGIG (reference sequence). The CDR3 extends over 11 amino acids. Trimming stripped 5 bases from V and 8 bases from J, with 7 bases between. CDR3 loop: CAWDEDSPLHF. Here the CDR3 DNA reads TGTGCCTGGGATGAGGATTCACCCCTCCACTTT.

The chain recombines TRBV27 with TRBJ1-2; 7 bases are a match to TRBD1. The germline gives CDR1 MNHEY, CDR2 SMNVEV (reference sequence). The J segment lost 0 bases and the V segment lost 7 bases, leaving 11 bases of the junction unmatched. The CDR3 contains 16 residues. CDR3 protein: CASILALQGANYGYTF. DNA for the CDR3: TGTGCCAGCATTCTAGCCCTCCAGGGGGCTAACTATGGCTACACCTTC.

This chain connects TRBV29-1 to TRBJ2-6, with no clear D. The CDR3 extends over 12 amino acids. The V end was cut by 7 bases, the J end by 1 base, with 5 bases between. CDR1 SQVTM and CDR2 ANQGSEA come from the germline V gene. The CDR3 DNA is TGCAGCGCCCTATCTGGGGCCAACGTCCTGACTTTC. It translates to CSALSGANVLTF.

The CDR3 sequence is CSLREQQETQYF. In DNA form, the CDR3 reads TGCAGCCTCCGGGAGCAACAAGAGACCCAGTACTTC. The V gene is TRBV29-1, the J gene TRBJ2-5; tentatively, D is TRBD2 (6 bases). Germline V gives CDR1 SQVTM, CDR2 ANQGSEA. V shed 8 bases and J shed 2 bases, with 12 bases lying between them. The CDR3 runs 12 residues.

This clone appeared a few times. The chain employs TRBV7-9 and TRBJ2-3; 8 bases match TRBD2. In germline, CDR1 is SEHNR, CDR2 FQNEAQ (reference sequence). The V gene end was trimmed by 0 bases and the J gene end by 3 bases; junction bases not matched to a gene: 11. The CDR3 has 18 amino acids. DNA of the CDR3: TGTGCCAGCAGCTTAGCGAAGCGGGGGCCTGATAAGACAGATACGCAGTATTTT. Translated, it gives CASSLAKRGPDKTDTQYF.

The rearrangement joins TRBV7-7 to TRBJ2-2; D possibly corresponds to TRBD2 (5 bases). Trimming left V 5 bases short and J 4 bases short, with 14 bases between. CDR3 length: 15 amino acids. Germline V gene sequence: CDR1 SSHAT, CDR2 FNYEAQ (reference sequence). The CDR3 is CASSEGASGTGELFF. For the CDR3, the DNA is TGTGCCAGCAGCGAGGGTGCCTCGGGCACCGGGGAGCTGTTTTTT.

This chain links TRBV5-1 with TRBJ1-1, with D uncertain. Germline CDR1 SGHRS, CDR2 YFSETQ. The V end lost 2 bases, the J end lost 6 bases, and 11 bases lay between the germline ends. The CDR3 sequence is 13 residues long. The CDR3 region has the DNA TGCGCCAGCAGCTTCAGTAACGTCGCTGAAGCTTTCTTT. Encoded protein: CASSFSNVAEAFF.

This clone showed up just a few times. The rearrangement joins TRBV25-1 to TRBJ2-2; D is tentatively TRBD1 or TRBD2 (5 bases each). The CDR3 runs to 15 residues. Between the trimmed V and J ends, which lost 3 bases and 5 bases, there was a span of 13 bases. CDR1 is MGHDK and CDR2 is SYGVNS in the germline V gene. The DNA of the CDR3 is TGTGCCAGCAGTGATGAAACTAGGGGTACCGGGGAGCTGTTTTTT. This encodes CASSDETRGTGELFF. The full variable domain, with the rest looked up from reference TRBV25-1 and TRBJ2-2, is EADIYQTPRYLVIGTGKKITLECSQTMGHDKMYWYQQDPGMELHLIHYSYGVNSTEKGDLSSESTVSRIRTEHFPLTLESARPSHTSQYLCASSDETRGTGELFFGEGSRLTVL.

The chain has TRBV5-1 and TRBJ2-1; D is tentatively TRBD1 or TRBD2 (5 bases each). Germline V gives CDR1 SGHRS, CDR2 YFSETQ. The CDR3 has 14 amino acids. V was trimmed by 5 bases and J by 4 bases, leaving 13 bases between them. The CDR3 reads CASRVGARYNEQFF. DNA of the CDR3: TGCGCCAGCAGGGTCGGGGCACGGTACAATGAGCAGTTCTTC.

The CDR3 region is CASSSPGRPSEQYF. The CDR3 DNA reads as TGTGCCAGCAGTTCTCCCGGACGGCCTTCCGAGCAGTACTTC. V usage is TRBV27 and J usage is TRBJ2-7, with D uncertain. Trimming left V 4 bases short and J 6 bases short, with 16 bases between. The CDR3 has 14 residues. Germline V gives CDR1 MNHEY, CDR2 SMNVEV (reference sequence).

In nucleotides, the CDR3 is TGTGCCAGCAGCTTATTTTCCTACGAGCAGTACTTC. Its protein is CASSLFSYEQYF. This rearrangement joins TRBV7-8 to TRBJ2-7; unclear D gene. Trimming left V 2 bases short and J 1 base short, with 3 bases between. The germline gives CDR1 SGHVS, CDR2 FQNEAQ. The CDR3 length is 12 residues.

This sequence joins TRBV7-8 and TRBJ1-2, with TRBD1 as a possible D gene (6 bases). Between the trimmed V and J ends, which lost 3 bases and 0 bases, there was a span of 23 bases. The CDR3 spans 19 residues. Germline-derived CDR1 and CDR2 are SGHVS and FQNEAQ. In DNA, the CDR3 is TGTGCCAGCAGCTTCCACTACATAGGGGGGCAGGAAGCTAACTATGGCTACACCTTC. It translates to CASSFHYIGGQEANYGYTF.

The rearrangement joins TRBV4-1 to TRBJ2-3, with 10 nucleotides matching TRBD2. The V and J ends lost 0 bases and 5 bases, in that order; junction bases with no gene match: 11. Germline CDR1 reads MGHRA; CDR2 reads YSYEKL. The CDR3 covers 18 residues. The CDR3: CASSQEGAGGSDGDTQYF. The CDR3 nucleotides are TGCGCCAGCAGCCAAGAAGGAGCGGGGGGGTCAGACGGAGATACGCAGTATTTT.

DNA of the CDR3: TGTGCCAGCAGTTACTCGGCAGAAGGGGTGGATGGGGCTTTCTTT. Protein: CASSYSAEGVDGAFF. V gene TRBV6-6 combines with J gene TRBJ1-1; a possible D gene is TRBD1 (5 bases). CDR1 and CDR2 from the germline V gene are MNHNY and SVGAGI (reference sequence). V was pared by 0 bases and J by 11 bases, with 19 bases between. This CDR3 has 15 residues.

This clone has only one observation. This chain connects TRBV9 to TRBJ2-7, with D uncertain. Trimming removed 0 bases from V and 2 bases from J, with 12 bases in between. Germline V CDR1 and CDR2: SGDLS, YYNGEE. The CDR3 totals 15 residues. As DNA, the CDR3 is TGTGCCAGCAGCGTAGCGGGTGACGGAGCCTACGAGCAGTACTTC. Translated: CASSVAGDGAYEQYF. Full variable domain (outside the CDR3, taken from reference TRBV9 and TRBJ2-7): DSGVTQTPKHLITATGQRVTLRCSPRSGDLSVYWYQQSLDQGLQFLIQYYNGEERAKGNILERFSAQQFPDLHSELNLSSLELGDSALYFCASSVAGDGAYEQYFGPGTRLTVT.

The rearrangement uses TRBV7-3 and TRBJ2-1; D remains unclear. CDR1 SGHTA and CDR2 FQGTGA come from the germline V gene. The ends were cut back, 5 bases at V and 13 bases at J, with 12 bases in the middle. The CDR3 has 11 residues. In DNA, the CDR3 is TGTGCCAGCAGCCATGCTACCCCCCAGTTCTTC. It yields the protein CASSHATPQFF. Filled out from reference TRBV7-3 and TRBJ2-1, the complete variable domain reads GAGVSQTPSNKVTEKGKYVELRCDPISGHTALYWYRQSLGQGPEFLIYFQGTGAADDSGLPNDRFFAVRPEGSVSTLKIQRTERGDSAVYLCASSHATPQFFGPGTRLTVL.

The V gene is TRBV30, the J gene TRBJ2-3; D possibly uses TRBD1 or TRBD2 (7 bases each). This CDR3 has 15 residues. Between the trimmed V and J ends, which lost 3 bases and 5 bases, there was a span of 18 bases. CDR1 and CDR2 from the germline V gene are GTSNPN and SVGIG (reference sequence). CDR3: CAWRMTGREGDTQYF. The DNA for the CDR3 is TGTGCCTGGAGGATGACAGGGAGGGAGGGAGATACGCAGTATTTT.

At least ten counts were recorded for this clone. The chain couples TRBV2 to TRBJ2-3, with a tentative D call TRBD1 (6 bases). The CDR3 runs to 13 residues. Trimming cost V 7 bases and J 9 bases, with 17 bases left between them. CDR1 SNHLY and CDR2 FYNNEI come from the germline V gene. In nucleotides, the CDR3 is TGTGCCAGCATTCCCCCGACAGGACGGACGCAGTATTTT. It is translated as CASIPPTGRTQYF.

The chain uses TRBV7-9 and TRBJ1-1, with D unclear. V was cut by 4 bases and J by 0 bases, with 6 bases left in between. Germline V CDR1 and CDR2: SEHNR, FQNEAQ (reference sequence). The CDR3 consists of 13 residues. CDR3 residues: CASSSPMNTEAFF. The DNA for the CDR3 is TGTGCCAGCAGCTCCCCCATGAACACTGAAGCTTTCTTT.

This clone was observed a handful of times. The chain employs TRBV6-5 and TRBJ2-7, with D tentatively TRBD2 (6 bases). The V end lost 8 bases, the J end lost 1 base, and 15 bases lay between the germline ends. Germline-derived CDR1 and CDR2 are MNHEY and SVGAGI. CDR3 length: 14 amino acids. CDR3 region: CASGTTGGSYEQYF. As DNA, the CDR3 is TGTGCCAGCGGAACGACCGGGGGTTCCTACGAGCAGTACTTC.

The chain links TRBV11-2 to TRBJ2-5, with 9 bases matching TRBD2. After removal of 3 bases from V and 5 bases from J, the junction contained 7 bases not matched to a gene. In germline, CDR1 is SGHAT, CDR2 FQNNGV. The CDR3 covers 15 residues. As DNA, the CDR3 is TGTGCCAGCAGCTTCTTGACTAGCGGCCCGGAGACCCAGTACTTC. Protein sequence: CASSFLTSGPETQYF.

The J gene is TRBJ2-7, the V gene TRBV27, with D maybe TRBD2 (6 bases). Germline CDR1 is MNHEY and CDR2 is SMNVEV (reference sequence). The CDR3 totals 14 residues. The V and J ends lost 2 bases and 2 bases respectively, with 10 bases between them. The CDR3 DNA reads TGTGCCAGCAGTTTAGGAGGGAATCCCTACGAGCAGTACTTC. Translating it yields CASSLGGNPYEQYF.

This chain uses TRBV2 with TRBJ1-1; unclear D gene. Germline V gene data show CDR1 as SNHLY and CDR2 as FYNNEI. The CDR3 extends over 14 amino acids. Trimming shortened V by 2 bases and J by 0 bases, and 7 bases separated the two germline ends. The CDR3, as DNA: TGTGCCAGCAGTGAATTTGGGCTGAACACTGAAGCTTTCTTT. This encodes CASSEFGLNTEAFF.

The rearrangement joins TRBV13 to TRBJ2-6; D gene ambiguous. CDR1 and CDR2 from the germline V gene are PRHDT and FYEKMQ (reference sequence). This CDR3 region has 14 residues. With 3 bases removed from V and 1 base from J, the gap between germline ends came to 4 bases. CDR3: CASSLRSGANVLTF. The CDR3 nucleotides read TGTGCCAGCAGCTTGAGGTCTGGGGCCAACGTCCTGACTTTC.